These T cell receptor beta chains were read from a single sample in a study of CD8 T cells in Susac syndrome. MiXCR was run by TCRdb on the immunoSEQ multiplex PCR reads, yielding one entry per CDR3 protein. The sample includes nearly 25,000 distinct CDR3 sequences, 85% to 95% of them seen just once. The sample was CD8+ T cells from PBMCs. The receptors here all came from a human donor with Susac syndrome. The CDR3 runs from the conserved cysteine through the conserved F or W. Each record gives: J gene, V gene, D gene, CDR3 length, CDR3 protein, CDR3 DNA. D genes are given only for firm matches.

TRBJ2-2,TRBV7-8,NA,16,CASSPRAAGDTGELFF,TGTGCCAGCAGCCCTCGCGCTGCTGGGGACACCGGGGAGCTGTTTTTT
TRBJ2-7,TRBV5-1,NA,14,CASSLGRGWYEQYF,TGCGCCAGCAGCTTGGGAAGGGGTTGGTACGAGCAGTACTTC
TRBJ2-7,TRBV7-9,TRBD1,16,CASSLVGTGSSYEQYF,TGTGCCAGCAGCTTAGTTGGGACAGGGTCATCCTACGAGCAGTACTTC
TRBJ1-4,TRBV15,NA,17,CATSSLDRGRTNEKLFF,TGTGCCACCAGCAGCCTCGACCGGGGCAGGACTAATGAAAAACTGTTTTTT
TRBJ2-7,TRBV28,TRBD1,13,CASSRDRGNEQYF,TGTGCCAGCAGTCGGGACAGGGGTAACGAGCAGTACTTC
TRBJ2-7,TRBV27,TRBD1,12,CASSFPGGEQYF,TGTGCCAGCAGTTTCCCAGGGGGCGAGCAGTACTTC
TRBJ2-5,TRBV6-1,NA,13,CASSEAVQETQYF,TGTGCCAGCAGTGAGGCAGTACAAGAGACCCAGTACTTC
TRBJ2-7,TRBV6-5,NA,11,CASSYMYEQYF,TGTGCCAGCAGTTACATGTACGAGCAGTACTTC
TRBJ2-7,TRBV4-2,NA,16,CASSQGSRAIPYEQYF,TGTGCCAGCAGCCAAGGATCCAGGGCCATCCCCTACGAGCAGTACTTC
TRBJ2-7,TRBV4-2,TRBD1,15,CASSQEGTGVAEQYF,TGTGCCAGCAGCCAAGAAGGGACAGGGGTTGCCGAGCAGTACTTC
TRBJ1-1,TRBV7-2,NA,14,CASSLSFLNTEAFF,TGTGCCAGCAGCTTAAGTTTCCTGAACACTGAAGCTTTCTTT